This entry concerns a single T cell receptor (beta chain). The target of this receptor is not known. No base qualities exist here, and no much larger clone lies one base off it. In Seattle, one collaborating source enrolled patients while the infection was active and tracked those patients longitudinally over the course of disease. Each collaborating institution followed its own protocols to collect whole blood in K2EDTA tubes. Collaborator samples were shipped for TCRbeta analysis as frozen whole blood, isolated PBMCs, or DNA extracted from either sample type. Cut back by 5 bases and 3 bases, the V and J ends lie 16 bases apart. CDR1 and CDR2, per the germline V gene, are SGHTA and FQGNSA. The CDR3 starts with the cysteine, ends with the phenylalanine, and has 15 residues. CDR3 DNA only is kept here, 45 bases in frame from base 1. TCRbeta CDR3 regions were amplified from genomic DNA by means of the immunoSEQ Assay, a bias-controlled multiplex PCR. In the authors' own workflow: Nucleated cell counts per sample were estimated from amplification of reference gene primers within the assay. Sequence reads were collapsed and filtered to measure the absolute abundance of every unique TCRbeta CDR3 rearrangement. For each sample, productive Simpson clonality was calculated by taking the square root of Simpson's diversity index across productive rearrangements. TCRdb retrieved this table from immuneACCESS and kept in-frame rearrangements only. Not all clones are present; in checked studies, unresolved V genes account for under half, and no reason is known for the remainder. V and J calls and clone size are given by that table; D and trimming were obtained from the DNA. This sample has 350,000 or so clones in its table, and around 87% of those were observed once. The ten largest account for about 10% of the sample.

These data originate in a study of blood T cell repertoires in COVID-19 (dated by TCRdb to the early 2020s). Describing the broader study: Collaborator samples came from the United States, Italy and Spain and covered acute and convalescent phases of COVID-19. The prospective study material was composed of cDNA or gDNA derived from T cells, B-cell-depleted T cells, or PBMCs. The dataset comprised deeply sampled blood TCRbeta repertoires from subjects exposed to, actively infected with, or recovered from COVID-19. The repertoires were released in a freely available public database intended as a resource for research on the immune response to SARS-CoV-2. Samples were obtained from the ongoing ImmuneRACE study (first 160 participants) and from some 1,200 subjects provided by 6 global collaborators. Sample metadata almost always included a de-identified subject ID, COVID-19 status, age in years and sex. HLA class I and class II types, where available, came from metadata supplied by the sample provider rather than from assay-based typing.

Study-wide conclusions, independent of this receptor: The amount of clinical and demographic metadata varied by source and participant and was provided uncurated.

Sequenced: peripheral blood. The sequence came from a woman aged 25 to 39 with COVID-19, enrolled during active disease. The chain links TRBV7-2 with TRBJ1-2, with TRBD1 as a weak D call on 6 bases. The CDR3 is CASSGRAGADYGYTF. The nucleotide sequence reads TGTGCCAGCAGCGGGCGTGCGGGGGCCGACTATGGCTACACCTTC. The variable domain in full, with residues beyond the CDR3 obtained from the reference TRBV7-2 and TRBJ1-2 genes, is GAGVSQSPSNKVTEKGKDVELRCDPISGHTALYWYRQSLGQGLEFLIYFQGNSAPDKSGLPSDRFSAERTGGSVSTLTIQRTQQEDSAVYLCASSGRAGADYGYTFGSGTRLTVV.